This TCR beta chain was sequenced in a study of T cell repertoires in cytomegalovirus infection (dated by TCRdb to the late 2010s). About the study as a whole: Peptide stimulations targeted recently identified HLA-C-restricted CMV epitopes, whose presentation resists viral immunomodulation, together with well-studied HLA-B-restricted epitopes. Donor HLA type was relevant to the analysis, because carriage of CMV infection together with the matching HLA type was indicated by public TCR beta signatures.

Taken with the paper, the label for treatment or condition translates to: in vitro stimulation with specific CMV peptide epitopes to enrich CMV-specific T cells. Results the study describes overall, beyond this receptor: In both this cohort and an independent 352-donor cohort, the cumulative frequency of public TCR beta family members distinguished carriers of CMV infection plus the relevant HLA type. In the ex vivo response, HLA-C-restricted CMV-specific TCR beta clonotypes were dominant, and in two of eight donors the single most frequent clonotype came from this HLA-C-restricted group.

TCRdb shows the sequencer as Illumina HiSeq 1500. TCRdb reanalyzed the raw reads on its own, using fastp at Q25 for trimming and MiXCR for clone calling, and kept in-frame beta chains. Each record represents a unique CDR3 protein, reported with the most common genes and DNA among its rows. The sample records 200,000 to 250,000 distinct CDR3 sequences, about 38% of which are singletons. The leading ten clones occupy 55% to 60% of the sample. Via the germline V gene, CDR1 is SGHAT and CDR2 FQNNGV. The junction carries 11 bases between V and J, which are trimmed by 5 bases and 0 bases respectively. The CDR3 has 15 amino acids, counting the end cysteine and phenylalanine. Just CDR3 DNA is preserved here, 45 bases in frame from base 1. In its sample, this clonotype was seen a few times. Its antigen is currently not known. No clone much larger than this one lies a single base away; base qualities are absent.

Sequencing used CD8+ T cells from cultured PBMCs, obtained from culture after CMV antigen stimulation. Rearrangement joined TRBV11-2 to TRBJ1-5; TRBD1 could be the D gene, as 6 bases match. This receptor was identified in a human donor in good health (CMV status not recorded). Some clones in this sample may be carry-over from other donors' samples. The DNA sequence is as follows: TGTGCCAGCAGCCGCCGGGACACTAGCAATCAGCCCCAGCATTTT. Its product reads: CASSRRDTSNQPQHF.